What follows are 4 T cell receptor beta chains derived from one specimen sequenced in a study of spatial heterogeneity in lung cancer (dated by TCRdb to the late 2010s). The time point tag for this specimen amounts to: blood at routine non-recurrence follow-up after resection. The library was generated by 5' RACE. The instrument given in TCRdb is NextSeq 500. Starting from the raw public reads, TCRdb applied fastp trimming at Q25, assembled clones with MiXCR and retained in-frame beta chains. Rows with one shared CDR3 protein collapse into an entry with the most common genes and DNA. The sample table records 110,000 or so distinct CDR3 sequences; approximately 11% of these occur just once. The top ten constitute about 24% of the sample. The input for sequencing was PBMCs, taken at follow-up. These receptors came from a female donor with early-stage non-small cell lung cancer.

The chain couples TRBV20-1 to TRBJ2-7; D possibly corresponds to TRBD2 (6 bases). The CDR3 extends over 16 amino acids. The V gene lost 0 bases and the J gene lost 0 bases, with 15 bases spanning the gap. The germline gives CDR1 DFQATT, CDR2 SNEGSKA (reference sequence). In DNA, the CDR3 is TGCAGTGCTAGAGATATAGGAGGGCGGAGCTCCTACGAGCAGTACTTC. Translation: CSARDIGGRSSYEQYF.

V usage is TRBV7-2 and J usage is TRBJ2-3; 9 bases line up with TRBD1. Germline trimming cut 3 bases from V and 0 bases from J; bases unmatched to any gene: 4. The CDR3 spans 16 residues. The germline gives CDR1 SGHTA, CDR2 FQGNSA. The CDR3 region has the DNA TGTGCCAGCAGCTTTCGGGGACAGGGAAGCACAGATACGCAGTATTTT. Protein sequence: CASSFRGQGSTDTQYF.

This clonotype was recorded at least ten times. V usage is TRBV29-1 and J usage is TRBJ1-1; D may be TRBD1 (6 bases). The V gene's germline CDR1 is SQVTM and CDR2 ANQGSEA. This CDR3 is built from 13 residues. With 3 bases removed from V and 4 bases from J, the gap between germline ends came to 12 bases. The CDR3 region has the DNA TGCAGCGTTGATCGGGGGGCGAGCACTGAAGCTTTCTTT. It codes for CSVDRGASTEAFF.

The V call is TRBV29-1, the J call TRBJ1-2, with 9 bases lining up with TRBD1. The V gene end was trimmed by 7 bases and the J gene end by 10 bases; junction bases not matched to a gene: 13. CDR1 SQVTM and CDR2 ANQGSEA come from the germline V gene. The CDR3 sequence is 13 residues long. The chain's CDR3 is CSALPGQGIDYTF. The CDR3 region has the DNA TGCAGCGCCCTACCGGGACAGGGAATAGACTACACCTTC.